This T cell receptor beta chain stems from a study of metastatic and nonmetastatic thyroid tumors. General study points: Patients with malignant thyroid tumors reportedly had significantly higher TCR beta diversity than those with benign nodules, in blood and tumor.

TCRdb reprocessed the PCR reads via MiXCR. The sample yields tens of thousands of clones, approximately 16% seen once. Until they underwent thyroid surgery, no patient had received any treatment. This clone was detected many times. Its antigen remains unknown. Germline-derived CDR1 and CDR2 are LNHNV and YYDKDF (reference sequence). The ends lost 8 bases at V and 6 bases at J; junction bases unmatched: 7. The CDR3 length is 12 residues. The chain combines TRBV15 with TRBJ2-7; 7 positions agree with TRBD2. This receptor was obtained from a female donor with papillary thyroid cancer or a benign thyroid nodule (not recorded which). Some clones in this sample may be carry-over from other donors' samples. The material sequenced was blood. DNA of the CDR3: TGTGCCACCGGGAGGGTTGGCGGCGAGCAGTACTTC. It translates to CATGRVGGEQYF.